This entry lists 25 T cell receptor beta chains sequenced from one sample in a study of blood T cell repertoires in COVID-19. The data were produced by immunoSEQ multiplex PCR, yet TCRdb's version contains in-frame clones alone and is incomplete. The sample lists about 150,000 clones; 80% to 90% were seen once. What was sequenced was peripheral blood. These receptors were collected from a woman aged 40 to 50 with acute or convalescent COVID-19.

This rearrangement joins TRBV28 to TRBJ1-5; maybe TRBD1 (6 bases). The CDR3 covers 16 residues. CDR1 is MDHEN and CDR2 is SYDVKM in the germline V gene. Trimming took 6 bases from V and 3 from J, leaving 18 bases between them. CDR3 sequence (DNA): TGTGCCAGCAGCTCACTTCGGGACACATACAATCAGCCCCAGCATTTT. It codes for CASSSLRDTYNQPQHF.

Written as DNA, the CDR3 is TGTGCCAGCCGGTCAGGGGGAGCGAACACCGGGGAGCTGTTTTTT. Protein sequence: CASRSGGANTGELFF. The chain is built from TRBV28 and TRBJ2-2, with 7 nucleotides matching TRBD1. CDR1 and CDR2 from the germline V gene are MDHEN and SYDVKM. V shed 8 bases, J shed 0 bases, and the junction held 6 bases outside the gene matches. The CDR3 runs to 15 residues.

V usage is TRBV19 and J usage is TRBJ1-5; no clear D. Germline V gene data show CDR1 as LNHDA and CDR2 as SQIVND (reference sequence). The CDR3 has 13 amino acids. V was clipped by 4 bases and J by 0 bases, with 4 bases between them. The CDR3 bases are TGTGCCAGTAGTACAAATAGCAATCAGCCCCAGCATTTT. Protein product: CASSTNSNQPQHF.

This chain connects TRBV7-9 to TRBJ2-2; TRBD1 matches at 8 bases. Germline CDR1 is SEHNR and CDR2 is FQNEAQ (reference sequence). The CDR3 is 15 amino acids. Losses at the gene ends were 4 bases for V and 10 bases for J; bases not matched to a gene: 11. The CDR3 DNA sequence: TGTGCCAGCAGCTCAGTAACAGGGGGTAGTGAGGAGCTGTTTTTT. Amino acid sequence: CASSSVTGGSEELFF. The variable domain in full, completed from reference TRBV7-9 and TRBJ2-2, reads DTGVSQNPRHKITKRGQNVTFRCDPISEHNRLYWYRQTLGQGPEFLTYFQNEAQLEKSRLLSDRFSAERPKGSFSTLEIQRTEQGDSAMYLCASSSVTGGSEELFFGEGSRLTVL.

The chain combines TRBV11-3 with TRBJ2-4; maybe TRBD1 (5 bases). The V gene's germline CDR1 is SGHNT and CDR2 YENEEA. This CDR3 has 14 residues. The V end lost 5 bases, the J end lost 6 bases, and 14 bases lay between the germline ends. The CDR3 reads CASSPLMQGNIQYF. The CDR3 DNA is TGTGCCAGCAGCCCGCTAATGCAGGGAAACATTCAGTACTTC.

The chain joins TRBV29-1 to TRBJ2-2, with TRBD1 matching over 8 bases. V lost 7 bases to trimming and J lost 5 bases; unmatched junction nucleotides: 3. The CDR3 extends over 12 amino acids. Per the germline V gene, CDR1 is SQVTM and CDR2 is ANQGSEA. As DNA, the CDR3 is TGCAGCGCAGGGGGCGGGACCGGGGAGCTGTTTTTT. Translating it yields CSAGGGTGELFF.

This chain joins TRBV5-1 and TRBJ2-2; D is ambiguous. CDR1 is SGHRS, CDR2 YFSETQ, per germline. The CDR3 covers 15 residues. Trimming left V 0 bases short and J 1 base short, with 7 bases between. Here the CDR3 DNA reads TGCGCCAGCAGCTTGGAAGCCCTGAACACCGGGGAGCTGTTTTTT. Encoded protein: CASSLEALNTGELFF.

The chain combines TRBV28 with TRBJ2-7; TRBD1 agrees at 8 bases. From germline, CDR1 is MDHEN and CDR2 SYDVKM. The CDR3 extends over 14 amino acids. The junction had 7 bases not matched to a gene; V was cut back by 5 bases and J by 4 bases. The CDR3 loop reads CASSQGTGQYEQYF. The DNA for the CDR3 is TGTGCCAGCAGTCAAGGGACAGGCCAGTACGAGCAGTACTTC.

The chain couples TRBV15 to TRBJ2-7; 10 nucleotides match TRBD1. This CDR3 is built from 14 residues. V dropped 7 bases and J dropped 2; count of bases not matched to a gene: 5. Germline assignment: CDR1 LNHNV and CDR2 YYDKDF (reference sequence). The CDR3 sequence: CATTKDRGAYEQYF. In DNA, the CDR3 is TGTGCCACCACCAAGGACAGGGGGGCCTACGAGCAGTACTTC.

This CDR3 reads CASSWSGGLPGEQFF. The CDR3 coding sequence is TGTGCCAGCAGCTGGAGCGGGGGGCTTCCTGGTGAGCAGTTCTTC. V is TRBV5-4 and J is TRBJ2-1; 9 positions agree with TRBD2. Germline CDR1 SGHNT, CDR2 YYREEE (reference sequence). This CDR3 is built from 15 residues. The V and J ends lost 3 bases and 9 bases, in that order; junction bases with no gene match: 10.

The rearrangement links TRBV3-1 (or the pseudogene TRBV3-2) to TRBJ1-1; D gene uncertain. The germline CDR1 and CDR2 sequences are LGHDT and YNNKEL (reference sequence). This CDR3 comprises 12 residues. Deletions cut 1 base from V and 7 bases from J, with 7 bases between. The CDR3 sequence: CASSQGLLEAFF. In DNA, the CDR3 is TGTGCCAGCAGCCAAGGTTTACTTGAAGCTTTCTTT.

The chain uses TRBV9 and TRBJ1-6; unclear D gene. The V and J ends lost 0 bases and 7 bases respectively, with 8 bases between them. There are 14 residues in the CDR3. Per the germline V gene, CDR1 is SGDLS and CDR2 is YYNGEE. CDR3 protein: CASSVGTVNSPLHF. CDR3 nucleotide sequence: TGTGCCAGCAGCGTAGGTACGGTAAATTCACCCCTCCACTTT.

This chain connects TRBV7-6 to TRBJ2-3, with D perhaps matching TRBD2 (5 bases). Germline V CDR1 and CDR2: SGHVS, FNYEAQ. The CDR3 is 16 residues long. The V end was cut by 0 bases, the J end by 4 bases, with 14 bases between. The CDR3: CASSLAGASLADTQYF. As DNA, the CDR3 is TGTGCCAGCAGCTTAGCGGGAGCCTCCCTGGCAGATACGCAGTATTTT.

The V call is TRBV5-8, the J call TRBJ1-3, with a tentative D call TRBD1 (6 bases). Trimming took off 3 bases at V and 6 bases at J, with 10 bases between the two ends. The germline gives CDR1 SGHTS, CDR2 YDEGEE. The CDR3 is made up of 13 amino acids. CDR3 nucleotides: TGTGCCAGCAGCTCGGACAGAGCAAACACCATATATTTT. It specifies CASSSDRANTIYF.

The V call is TRBV19, the J call TRBJ1-2, with 9 bases aligning to TRBD1. Germline values: CDR1 LNHDA, CDR2 SQIVND (reference sequence). The CDR3 is 16 residues long. With 6 bases clipped from V and 4 bases from J, the junction kept 12 bases outside the gene matches. The CDR3 loop is CASRVTGGPSVYGYTF. The DNA for the CDR3 is TGTGCCAGTAGGGTGACAGGGGGGCCATCGGTCTATGGCTACACCTTC.

The chain uses TRBV5-1 and TRBJ2-1; no clear D gene. The germline gives CDR1 SGHRS, CDR2 YFSETQ. CDR3 size: 15 residues. V lost 0 bases and J lost 2, with 9 bases in between. In DNA form, the CDR3 reads TGCGCCAGCAGCTTGGGCCAGGTTACCTACAATGAGCAGTTCTTC. It translates to CASSLGQVTYNEQFF.

This chain joins TRBV19 and TRBJ2-7, with TRBD1 matching 7 bases. The J segment lost 10 bases and the V segment lost 2 bases, leaving 5 bases of the junction unmatched. Per germline, CDR1 LNHDA and CDR2 SQIVND (reference sequence). The CDR3 is 12 residues long. The CDR3: CASSITGTEQYF. The CDR3 nucleotides read TGTGCCAGTAGTATAACCGGGACAGAACAGTACTTC.

This rearrangement joins TRBV4-2 to TRBJ2-3; D might be TRBD2 (6 bases). Germline V CDR1 and CDR2: LGHNA, YNFKEQ. With 0 bases removed from V and 2 bases from J, the gap between germline ends came to 12 bases. CDR3 length: 16 residues. CDR3 DNA: TGTGCCAGCAGCCAAGATGGGACGGGGGTCACAGATACGCAGTATTTT. Translated, it gives CASSQDGTGVTDTQYF.

The J gene is TRBJ2-2, the V gene TRBV28; 7 bases match TRBD1. Germline V gene lookup returns CDR1 MDHEN and CDR2 SYDVKM. V was clipped by 6 bases and J by 7 bases; unmatched bases: 8. This CDR3 is 14 amino acids long. DNA of the CDR3: TGTGCCAGCAGAATAACAGGGGTGGGCGGGGAGCTGTTTTTT. The encoded protein is CASRITGVGGELFF.

The chain recombines TRBV7-9 with TRBJ1-4; D is perhaps TRBD1 (6 bases). This CDR3 region has 16 residues. Trimming removed 6 bases from V and 6 bases from J, with 20 bases in between. The V gene's germline CDR1 is SEHNR and CDR2 FQNEAQ (reference sequence). CDR3 region: CASSLEAGRGDEKLFF. CDR3 nucleotide sequence: TGTGCCAGCAGTCTAGAGGCCGGCAGGGGCGATGAAAAACTGTTTTTT.

The genes are TRBV19 and TRBJ1-4; 10 nucleotides align to TRBD1. With V trimmed by 4 bases and J by 8 bases, 7 bases remained unmatched. Germline V gene data show CDR1 as LNHDA and CDR2 as SQIVND (reference sequence). The CDR3 length is 15 residues. The CDR3 DNA is TGTGCCAGTAGTACGGGGGACAGGGGCCTGGAAAAACTGTTTTTT. It yields the protein CASSTGDRGLEKLFF.

The chain has TRBV5-4 and TRBJ2-7; TRBD1 matches 8 bases. V shed 4 bases, J shed 2 bases, and the junction held 11 bases outside the gene matches. The CDR3 sequence is 16 residues long. Germline CDR1 and CDR2: SGHNT and YYREEE (reference sequence). CDR3 in DNA: TGTGCCAGCAGCCACACGGACAGGGTGTTAACCTACGAGCAGTACTTC. Protein: CASSHTDRVLTYEQYF.

The chain links TRBV6-5 to TRBJ2-1; 8 bases agree with TRBD2. The J segment lost 3 bases and the V segment lost 10 bases, leaving 11 bases of the junction unmatched. CDR1 MNHEY and CDR2 SVGAGI come from the germline V gene. The CDR3 is made up of 15 amino acids. CDR3 sequence reads: CATIQALADYNEQFF. The CDR3 bases are TGTGCCACCATACAAGCACTAGCGGACTACAATGAGCAGTTCTTC.

This chain connects TRBV5-1 to TRBJ2-2, with TRBD1 as a possible D gene (6 bases). Trimming took off 0 bases at V and 5 bases at J, with 11 bases between the two ends. This CDR3 contains 15 residues. Looked up from germline, CDR1 is SGHRS and CDR2 is YFSETQ. The CDR3 DNA reads as TGCGCCAGCAGCTTGGACAGGGTAGAGACCGGGGAGCTGTTTTTT. It codes for CASSLDRVETGELFF.

The chain recombines TRBV7-2 with TRBJ2-7; 9 bases map to TRBD2. The CDR3 loop spans 17 amino acids. V was pared by 7 bases and J by 3 bases, with 16 bases of the junction left unmatched. The germline V gene encodes CDR1 SGHTA and CDR2 FQGNSA. In nucleotides, the CDR3 is TGTGCCAGCACCCGCGGACCGCCGCTAGCGGGGATCTACGAGCAGTACTTC. Translation: CASTRGPPLAGIYEQYF.